The 21 T cell receptor beta chains below come from one sample, sequenced in a study of graft-versus-host responses after intestinal transplantation. The repertoire was sequenced with immunoSEQ multiplex PCR; TCRdb's copy has only in-frame clones and lacks some. Altogether tens of thousands of clones are present, 82% being singletons, with the ten largest covering 0.7%. These receptors lack a known antigen. The material was unstimulated CD4+ T cells sorted from spleen or lymph node cells, obtained before intestinal transplant. The receptor set was obtained from a human donor who received an intestinal transplant.

The chain uses TRBV4-1 and TRBJ2-2; D is perhaps TRBD1 (5 bases). CDR3 length: 17 residues. Per the germline V gene, CDR1 is MGHRA and CDR2 is YSYEKL. Trimming cost V 4 bases and J 2 bases, with 17 bases left between them. The CDR3 reads CASSRNGAVINTGELFF. Written as DNA, the CDR3 is TGCGCCAGCAGCCGAAATGGGGCGGTAATCAACACCGGGGAGCTGTTTTTT.

This clone was observed a handful of times. The J gene is TRBJ2-2, the V gene TRBV10-1; D uncertain. CDR1 WNHNN and CDR2 SYGVQD come from the germline V gene (reference sequence). The CDR3 contains 13 residues. V shed 5 bases and J shed 6 bases, with 10 bases lying between them. The CDR3 coding sequence is TGCGCCAGCAGTTCGGCGGAGCCCGGGGAGCTGTTTTTT. Protein sequence: CASSSAEPGELFF.

The chain is built from TRBV30 and TRBJ2-3; the D is unclear. CDR1 and CDR2 (germline): GTSNPN, SVGIG (reference sequence). V was shortened by 1 base and J by 3 bases, with 8 bases between the two germline ends. This CDR3 region has 13 residues. The CDR3 reads CAWSGIATDTQYF. The CDR3 nucleotides are TGTGCCTGGAGTGGAATTGCAACAGATACGCAGTATTTT.

The V and J genes are TRBV5-4 and TRBJ2-5, with TRBD1 identical over 9 bases. CDR1 and CDR2 from the germline V gene are SGHNT and YYREEE (reference sequence). V lost 0 bases and J lost 5; bases outside the gene matches: 8. The CDR3 contains 16 residues. The CDR3 reads CASSLDAGQGLETQYF. As DNA, the CDR3 is TGTGCCAGCAGCTTGGACGCTGGACAGGGGCTGGAGACCCAGTACTTC. Supplemented by reference TRBV5-4 and TRBJ2-5, the full variable domain reads ETGVTQSPTHLIKTRGQQVTLRCSSQSGHNTVSWYQQALGQGPQFIFQYYREEENGRGNFPPRFSGLQFPNYSSELNVNALELDDSALYLCASSLDAGQGLETQYFGPGTRLLVL.

The table lists this clone with a few counts. The DNA for the CDR3 is TGTGCCAGCAGTTTTGAAGGGAGGGGGACTGAAGCTTTCTTT. Protein: CASSFEGRGTEAFF. The chain links TRBV27 to TRBJ1-1, with a tentative D call TRBD1 (6 bases). V was trimmed by 3 bases and J by 5 bases, leaving 13 bases between them. This CDR3 region has 14 residues. CDR1 and CDR2 from the germline V gene are MNHEY and SMNVEV (reference sequence).

The chain carries TRBV5-1 and TRBJ2-5; TRBD2 matches at 10 bases. The germline CDR1 and CDR2 sequences are SGHRS and YFSETQ. The CDR3 loop spans 15 amino acids. The V and J ends lost 0 bases and 5 bases, in that order; junction bases with no gene match: 4. The CDR3 nucleotides are TGCGCCAGCAGCTTGGTTTTAGCGGGGGGTGAGACCCAGTACTTC. Translating gives CASSLVLAGGETQYF.

This clone is a singleton in its sample. The J gene is TRBJ1-5, the V gene TRBV10-2; D gene unclear. Germline V gives CDR1 WSHSY, CDR2 SAAADI. The CDR3 has 13 residues. Deletions cut 2 bases from V and 2 bases from J, with 4 bases between. In DNA form, the CDR3 reads TGCGCCAGCAGTGAGCAGGGCAATCAGCCCCAGCATTTT. Translated, it gives CASSEQGNQPQHF.

The chain combines TRBV5-5 with TRBJ2-7, with 10 bases lining up with TRBD2. Germline V gene sequence: CDR1 SGHKS, CDR2 YYEKEE (reference sequence). CDR3 size: 14 residues. V lost 2 bases to trimming and J lost 4 bases; unmatched junction nucleotides: 3. CDR3 sequence reads: CASSLLAGQYEQYF. The DNA for the CDR3 is TGTGCCAGCAGCTTACTAGCGGGGCAATACGAGCAGTACTTC.

V and J are TRBV20-1 and TRBJ2-7; maybe TRBD1 (7 bases). Germline values: CDR1 DFQATT, CDR2 SNEGSKA (reference sequence). This CDR3 has 11 residues. Trimming shortened V by 2 bases and J by 6 bases, and 8 bases separated the two germline ends. The CDR3 DNA is TGCAGTGCTAGACAGGGGGGCGAGCAGTACTTC. The encoded protein is CSARQGGEQYF.

The V and J genes are TRBV6-1 and TRBJ2-7, with D tentatively TRBD1 (6 bases). V lost 6 bases, J lost 4 bases, and 13 bases lay in between. This CDR3 is built from 13 residues. The germline V gene has CDR1 MNHNS and CDR2 SASEGT. The CDR3 is CASSRDTSYEQYF. DNA of the CDR3: TGTGCCAGCAGCCGGGACACCTCTTACGAGCAGTACTTC.

This clone was observed once. The rearrangement links TRBV9 to TRBJ2-3; D is ambiguous. In germline, CDR1 is SGDLS, CDR2 YYNGEE. This CDR3 region has 15 residues. V was cut by 0 bases and J by 2 bases, with 10 bases left in between. CDR3 in amino acids: CASSVDGISTDTQYF. CDR3 DNA sequence: TGTGCCAGCAGCGTAGATGGGATATCCACAGATACGCAGTATTTT.

The chain joins TRBV7-8 to TRBJ2-5; 12 bases are a match to TRBD2. From germline, CDR1 is SGHVS and CDR2 FQNEAQ. V gave up 6 bases and J gave up 3 bases; unmatched junction bases: 8. The CDR3 extends over 16 amino acids. Written as DNA, the CDR3 is TGTGCCAGCAGACCGACCCGACTAGCGGGGGAAGAGACCCAGTACTTC. The encoded protein is CASRPTRLAGEETQYF.

The chain has TRBV9 and TRBJ2-3, with a possible D match to TRBD2 (7 bases). With 4 bases removed from V and 1 base from J, the gap between germline ends came to 13 bases. CDR3 length: 15 residues. Per the germline V gene, CDR1 is SGDLS and CDR2 is YYNGEE. The CDR3 spells CASSIRGGGTDTQYF. CDR3 coding DNA: TGTGCCAGCAGCATCAGGGGAGGGGGCACAGATACGCAGTATTTT. The full variable domain, with the rest looked up from reference TRBV9 and TRBJ2-3, is DSGVTQTPKHLITATGQRVTLRCSPRSGDLSVYWYQQSLDQGLQFLIQYYNGEERAKGNILERFSAQQFPDLHSELNLSSLELGDSALYFCASSIRGGGTDTQYFGPGTRLTVL.

This chain uses TRBV28 with TRBJ2-3, with unresolved D. The CDR3 has 14 amino acids. The germline V and J ends were trimmed by 5 bases and 2 bases, with 11 bases remaining between them. CDR1 is MDHEN, CDR2 SYDVKM, per germline. CDR3 region: CASSTLPLTDTQYF. The CDR3 bases are TGTGCCAGCAGTACCCTGCCCCTCACAGATACGCAGTATTTT. Full variable domain (rest looked up from reference TRBV28 and TRBJ2-3): DVKVTQSSRYLVKRTGEKVFLECVQDMDHENMFWYRQDPGLGLRLIYFSYDVKMKEKGDIPEGYSVSREKKERFSLILESASTNQTSMYLCASSTLPLTDTQYFGPGTRLTVL.

CDR3 nucleotide sequence: TGCAGCGTCGTACCGGGACTAGCCACCTACGAGCAGTACTTC. Residues: CSVVPGLATYEQYF. The V and J genes are TRBV29-1 and TRBJ2-7; 9 bases align to TRBD2. Germline V gene lookup returns CDR1 SQVTM and CDR2 ANQGSEA. V trimming: 6 bases; J trimming: 2 bases; junction bases outside the gene matches: 8. This CDR3 is 14 amino acids long.

V and J are TRBV6-1 and TRBJ1-5, with D unclear. Between the trimmed V and J ends, which lost 3 bases and 6 bases, there was a span of 9 bases. Germline V CDR1 and CDR2: MNHNS, SASEGT. The CDR3 is made up of 13 amino acids. CDR3 nucleotide sequence: TGTGCCAGCAGTGACCAGTTCGCTCAGCCCCAGCATTTT. Its protein is CASSDQFAQPQHF.

The chain joins TRBV5-1 to TRBJ2-7; 7 bases map to TRBD1. The V gene end was trimmed by 3 bases and the J gene end by 0 bases; junction bases not matched to a gene: 9. Germline assignment: CDR1 SGHRS and CDR2 YFSETQ. This CDR3 contains 16 residues. The DNA of the CDR3 is TGCGCCAGCAGCTCCCCCCGGACAGGCGTCTCCTACGAGCAGTACTTC. As protein: CASSSPRTGVSYEQYF.

This rearrangement joins TRBV29-1 to TRBJ1-1, with 10 bases aligning to TRBD1. The CDR3 spans 14 residues. Per the germline V gene, CDR1 is SQVTM and CDR2 is ANQGSEA. V was clipped by 2 bases and J by 7 bases; unmatched bases: 7. The CDR3 reads CSVEKGGDRGEAFF. In nucleotides, the CDR3 is TGCAGCGTTGAAAAGGGAGGGGACAGGGGTGAAGCTTTCTTT.

Here the CDR3 reads CASSGAGPRYNEQFF. The CDR3, as DNA: TGTGCCAGCAGTGGGGCAGGCCCCCGATACAATGAGCAGTTCTTC. This rearrangement joins TRBV6-1 to TRBJ2-1, with no clear D. This CDR3 spans 15 amino acids. Germline CDR1 is MNHNS and CDR2 is SASEGT. The V end lost 4 bases, the J end lost 4 bases, and 14 bases lay between the germline ends.

A few counts support this clone. The CDR3 is CASSEQGSYEQYF. The CDR3 DNA is TGTGCCAGCAGTGAACAGGGTTCCTACGAGCAGTACTTC. The gene calls are TRBV6-1 and TRBJ2-7; the D gene is possibly TRBD1 (5 bases). Trimming removed 2 bases at V and 1 base at J, with 6 bases between. The CDR3 is 13 amino acids. Germline V gene sequence: CDR1 MNHNS, CDR2 SASEGT.

The rearrangement uses TRBV5-6 and TRBJ1-1; tentative D call: TRBD1 (5 bases). This CDR3 is 15 amino acids long. CDR1 and CDR2 (germline): SGHDT, YYEEEE. The V and J ends lost 1 base and 5 bases respectively, with 15 bases between them. The DNA for the CDR3 is TGTGCCAGCAGCTTGAAGGGGTGGGGGACGACTGAAGCTTTCTTT. This gives the protein CASSLKGWGTTEAFF.